This paragraph covers one T cell receptor (beta chain) sequence. Its antigen is as yet unknown. The sample comes from a study of T cell clones after liver transplantation. Generated by immunoSEQ multiplex PCR, the TCRdb table keeps only in-frame clones and is missing some. The sample records about 75,000 clones, approximately 80% being singletons. Whole-study findings and limits: A larger donor-reactive than third-party decline suggested partial antigen-specific deletion.

The sample was CD4+ T cells from blood, taken less than 50 months after liver transplant. This clonotype was sampled from a human patient who received a liver transplant. Some T cells may have originated in the graft donor.

CDR3 in DNA: TGTGCCAGCAGCGTAGGGGGGGCGGAGAACACCATATATTTT. Translation gives CASSVGGAENTIYF. The chain links TRBV9 to TRBJ1-3; D is possibly TRBD1 (6 bases). CDR1 is SGDLS and CDR2 is YYNGEE in the germline V gene. Trimming took 0 bases from V and 7 from J, leaving 11 bases between them. This CDR3 has 14 residues. Together with reference TRBV9 and TRBJ1-3, the CDR3 gives the full variable domain: DSGVTQTPKHLITATGQRVTLRCSPRSGDLSVYWYQQSLDQGLQFLIQYYNGEERAKGNILERFSAQQFPDLHSELNLSSLELGDSALYFCASSVGGAENTIYFGEGSWLTVV.